A single sample is the source of the 15 T cell receptor beta chains below, sequenced in a study of control samples from healthy donors and cancer patients. Only in-frame clones appear in the TCRdb table, and some are missing; sequencing was by immunoSEQ multiplex PCR. The sample includes roughly 200,000 clones, approximately 95% of them seen just once. The sequenced material came from blood. The receptor set was obtained from a man aged 18 to 29 in good health.

The rearrangement uses TRBV28 and TRBJ1-1, with D unclear. The germline gives CDR1 MDHEN, CDR2 SYDVKM. CDR3 length: 14 residues. Trimming took off 8 bases at V and 5 bases at J, with 18 bases between the two ends. This chain's CDR3 is CASSLKPPGTEAFF. In DNA form, the CDR3 reads TGTGCCAGCTCCCTCAAACCGCCGGGGACTGAAGCTTTCTTT. Looking up the rest from reference TRBV28 and TRBJ1-1 gives the full variable domain: DVKVTQSSRYLVKRTGEKVFLECVQDMDHENMFWYRQDPGLGLRLIYFSYDVKMKEKGDIPEGYSVSREKKERFSLILESASTNQTSMYLCASSLKPPGTEAFFGQGTRLTVV.

This clone was counted once. This rearrangement joins TRBV5-1 to TRBJ2-4; D unclear. From germline, CDR1 is SGHRS and CDR2 YFSETQ. The CDR3 extends over 14 amino acids. The V end lost 5 bases, the J end lost 3 bases, and 12 bases lay between the germline ends. In DNA form, the CDR3 reads TGCGCCAGCAGAAGCGACTTGGGCAAAAACATTCAGTACTTC. It translates to CASRSDLGKNIQYF.

About this clone itself: Other DNA variants within this sample encode the same CDR3. The chain employs TRBV5-1 and TRBJ1-1; D possibly corresponds to TRBD1 (5 bases). Per the germline V gene, CDR1 is SGHRS and CDR2 is YFSETQ. V lost 4 bases and J lost 2, with 12 bases in between. The CDR3 is 14 amino acids. Here the CDR3 reads CASSLGVENTEAFF. The CDR3 DNA reads as TGCGCCAGCAGCCTGGGGGTCGAAAACACTGAAGCTTTCTTT.

The chain carries TRBV19 and TRBJ2-7; D ambiguous. Germline V gene sequence: CDR1 LNHDA, CDR2 SQIVND (reference sequence). Trimming removed 0 bases at V and 4 bases at J, with 13 bases between. The CDR3 sequence is 15 residues long. This CDR3 is CASSIDGFKSYEQYF. CDR3 coding DNA: TGTGCCAGTAGTATAGACGGGTTTAAGTCGTACGAGCAGTACTTC.

The J gene is TRBJ2-3, the V gene TRBV9, with D uncertain. Per germline, CDR1 SGDLS and CDR2 YYNGEE. The CDR3 runs 15 residues. The V gene lost 2 bases and the J gene lost 1 base, with 11 bases spanning the gap. CDR3 in DNA: TGTGCCAGCAGCGTTGGGCCGTTGGGCACAGATACGCAGTATTTT. Translating gives CASSVGPLGTDTQYF.

The chain uses TRBV6-5 and TRBJ2-2; the D is unclear. Germline V gene data show CDR1 as MNHEY and CDR2 as SVGAGI. Trimming removed 6 bases at V and 4 bases at J, with 12 bases between. This CDR3 has 14 residues. In nucleotides, the CDR3 is TGTGCCAGCAGACTTTCGTATCCCACCGGGGAGCTGTTTTTT. It is translated as CASRLSYPTGELFF.

The V and J genes are TRBV5-5 and TRBJ2-7, with a weak D call TRBD2 (6 bases). The CDR3 is made up of 12 amino acids. The V gene's germline CDR1 is SGHKS and CDR2 YYEKEE (reference sequence). V was pared by 1 base and J by 5 bases, with 7 bases between. The CDR3 is CASSLWGDEQYF. CDR3 DNA sequence: TGTGCCAGCAGCTTGTGGGGGGACGAGCAGTACTTC.

This chain connects TRBV6-5 to TRBJ2-1; 8 nucleotides agree with TRBD2. This CDR3 region has 14 residues. The germline V gene has CDR1 MNHEY and CDR2 SVGAGI. Germline trimming cut 7 bases from V and 8 bases from J; bases unmatched to any gene: 10. The CDR3 sequence is CASTPGGGRDEQFF. CDR3 DNA: TGTGCCAGCACTCCCGGCGGGGGGCGCGATGAGCAGTTCTTC.

The chain links TRBV18 to TRBJ1-1, with D perhaps TRBD1 (6 bases). CDR3 size: 13 residues. V gave up 5 bases and J gave up 4 bases, with 11 bases separating them. Germline assignment: CDR1 KGHSH and CDR2 LQKENI. Here the CDR3 reads CASSGGGGTEAFF. DNA for the CDR3: TGTGCCAGCTCAGGGGGCGGAGGCACTGAAGCTTTCTTT.

The genes are TRBV24-1 and TRBJ1-4, with D possibly matching TRBD1 (6 bases). The V and J ends lost 4 bases and 7 bases respectively, with 15 bases between them. The CDR3 covers 15 residues. In germline, CDR1 is KGHDR, CDR2 SFDVKD. CDR3 in amino acids: CATSDWGAESEKLFF. The CDR3 DNA follows: TGTGCCACCAGTGACTGGGGGGCGGAGAGTGAAAAACTGTTTTTT.

The DNA of the CDR3 is TGTGCCAGTAGTGCGGCGGGGGGGCAAGAGACCCAGTACTTC. Protein: CASSAAGGQETQYF. The chain carries TRBV19 and TRBJ2-5; 9 bases agree with TRBD2. With 5 bases clipped from V and 2 bases from J, the junction kept 3 bases outside the gene matches. CDR1 LNHDA and CDR2 SQIVND come from the germline V gene (reference sequence). This CDR3 is 14 amino acids long. Together with reference TRBV19 and TRBJ2-5, the CDR3 gives the full variable domain: DGGITQSPKYLFRKEGQNVTLSCEQNLNHDAMYWYRQDPGQGLRLIYYSQIVNDFQKGDIAEGYSVSREKKESFPLTVTSAQKNPTAFYLCASSAAGGQETQYFGPGTRLLVL.

The gene calls are TRBV30 and TRBJ1-2, with TRBD1 matching 10 bases. The CDR3 is 15 amino acids. From germline, CDR1 is GTSNPN and CDR2 SVGIG (reference sequence). The V gene end was trimmed by 0 bases and the J gene end by 7 bases; junction bases not matched to a gene: 8. CDR3 nucleotide sequence: TGTGCCTGGAGTGTACTCGGGACAGGGGAAGGTGGCTACACCTTC. Amino acid sequence: CAWSVLGTGEGGYTF.

This chain links TRBV5-4 with TRBJ1-1; no clear D gene. Germline CDR1 and CDR2: SGHNT and YYREEE (reference sequence). This CDR3 is 14 amino acids long. V was pared by 0 bases and J by 0 bases, with 6 bases between. Here the CDR3 reads CASSLEQLNTEAFF. DNA for the CDR3: TGTGCCAGCAGCTTGGAACAGTTGAACACTGAAGCTTTCTTT.

The gene calls are TRBV7-9 and TRBJ1-1; D is unclear. V was cut by 4 bases and J by 2 bases, with 5 bases left in between. Germline loops: CDR1 SEHNR, CDR2 FQNEAQ (reference sequence). CDR3 size: 12 residues. The CDR3 spells CASSYGNTEAFF. The DNA for the CDR3 is TGTGCCAGCAGCTATGGAAACACTGAAGCTTTCTTT.

The chain links TRBV30 to TRBJ1-4; 7 bases are shared with TRBD1. The germline V gene has CDR1 GTSNPN and CDR2 SVGIG (reference sequence). This CDR3 is 14 amino acids long. The V gene end was trimmed by 6 bases and the J gene end by 2 bases; junction bases not matched to a gene: 6. Written as DNA, the CDR3 is TGTGCCTGCCAGACAGGGTTCACTAATGAAAAACTGTTTTTT. Protein: CACQTGFTNEKLFF.